The sequence of this TCR beta chain was determined in a study of blood T cell repertoires in COVID-19. Looking at the study overall: Sources were T cells, B-cell-depleted T cells, or PBMCs; the material itself was cDNA or gDNA.

Sequencing used immunoSEQ multiplex PCR; TCRdb keeps in-frame clones, though not all of them. This table holds about 440,000 clones, about 87% found once. The sequence came from a woman aged 45 to 65 with COVID-19, enrolled during active disease. Sequencing input: peripheral blood.

The CDR3 DNA reads TGTGCCAGTCTGGAGTCGGGAGTAGGAGTGATGAACACTGAAGCTTTCTTT. Residues: CASLESGVGVMNTEAFF. The chain has TRBV19 and TRBJ1-1; D gene uncertain. CDR1 is LNHDA, CDR2 SQIVND, per germline (reference sequence). V was shortened by 8 bases and J by 0 bases, with 22 bases between the two germline ends. CDR3 length equals 17 residues.